The 32 T cell receptor beta chains in this list originate from one sample, sequenced in a study of memory CD4+ T cells and cytomegalovirus serostatus. Single viable CD3+CD4+CD8-CD45RO+ cells were sorted as the memory CD4+ T cells. Method: immunoSEQ multiplex PCR; TCRdb's copy keeps in-frame clones and lacks some. The sample has more than 45,000 clones, roughly three quarters seen once; the top ten hold 0.8% to 1.2%. Sequences were obtained from memory CD4+ T cells from blood. The receptors were sampled from an adult in good health and CMV-seronegative.

This clone was seen once. The chain employs TRBV28 and TRBJ1-4; maybe TRBD1 (5 bases). From germline, CDR1 is MDHEN and CDR2 SYDVKM. The CDR3 has 15 residues. V was shortened by 11 bases and J by 2 bases, with 18 bases between the two germline ends. The CDR3 sequence is CASREGPGTNEKLFF. The CDR3, as DNA: TGTGCCTCCCGCGAGGGGCCAGGCACTAATGAAAAACTGTTTTTT.

The chain uses TRBV18 and TRBJ1-3; perhaps TRBD1 as D (5 bases). This CDR3 has 16 amino acids. V shed 3 bases and J shed 0 bases, with 12 bases lying between them. Germline assignment: CDR1 KGHSH and CDR2 LQKENI. CDR3 DNA: TGTGCCAGCTCACCTGGGGCAGGGAGCTCTGGAAACACCATATATTTT. As protein: CASSPGAGSSGNTIYF.

This chain connects TRBV21-1 to TRBJ1-1; the table's D call TRBD1 went unverified against the DNA. TRBV21-1 is a pseudogene segment. The CDR3 runs 11 residues. CDR3 bases: TGTGCCCCTGTAATCAGCACTGAAGCTTTCTTT. Translation gives CAPVISTEAFF.

A few counts support this clone. This CDR3 reads CASSPDDDPKGFYNEQFF. CDR3 DNA sequence: TGTGCCAGCAGCCCTGACGATGACCCGAAGGGATTCTACAATGAGCAGTTCTTC. V is TRBV7-3 and J is TRBJ2-1; D remains ambiguous. This CDR3 has 18 amino acids. Looked up from germline, CDR1 is SGHTA and CDR2 is FQGTGA. V was pared by 5 bases and J by 3 bases, with 23 bases between.

This chain links TRBV29-1 with TRBJ1-3, with D tentatively TRBD1 (6 bases). Trimming took off 7 bases at V and 0 bases at J, with 16 bases between the two ends. The CDR3 is made up of 15 amino acids. CDR1 and CDR2 (germline): SQVTM, ANQGSEA. CDR3 in amino acids: CSAKTGTSSGNTIYF. CDR3 DNA: TGCAGCGCTAAAACAGGGACCAGCTCTGGAAACACCATATATTTT.

This chain uses TRBV2 with TRBJ2-3; D unclear. The CDR3 is 12 residues long. Trimming stripped 6 bases from V and 6 bases from J, with 10 bases between. CDR1 and CDR2 (germline): SNHLY, FYNNEI. The CDR3 spells CASSDLVDTQYF. The CDR3 DNA is TGTGCCAGCAGCGACCTTGTGGATACGCAGTATTTT. Drawing the rest from reference TRBV2 and TRBJ2-3, the complete variable domain is EPEVTQTPSHQVTQMGQEVILRCVPISNHLYFYWYRQILGQKVEFLVSFYNNEISEKSEIFDDQFSVERPDGSNFTLKIRSTKLEDSAMYFCASSDLVDTQYFGPGTRLTVL.

The gene calls are TRBV28 and TRBJ1-1, with 7 bases that match TRBD1. Looked up from germline, CDR1 is MDHEN and CDR2 is SYDVKM. The CDR3 loop spans 14 amino acids. The ends lost 6 bases at V and 3 bases at J; junction bases unmatched: 7. The CDR3 region is CASSPGQQYTEAFF. The CDR3 DNA sequence: TGTGCCAGCAGCCCGGGACAGCAATACACTGAAGCTTTCTTT.

The V call is TRBV27, the J call TRBJ2-1; no reliable D call. CDR1 MNHEY and CDR2 SMNVEV come from the germline V gene (reference sequence). The CDR3 sequence is 14 residues long. V was pared by 1 base and J by 8 bases, with 12 bases between. DNA of the CDR3: TGTGCCAGCAGTTTATTAATAGGAATCGATGAGCAGTTCTTC. Encoded protein: CASSLLIGIDEQFF.

This chain links TRBV5-6 with TRBJ2-5; 7 bases agree with TRBD2. V was clipped by 1 base and J by 2 bases; unmatched bases: 8. The CDR3 is 16 residues long. Germline V gives CDR1 SGHDT, CDR2 YYEEEE. In nucleotides, the CDR3 is TGTGCCAGCAGCTTGTTACGCGGGAGTGAACAAGAGACCCAGTACTTC. This codes for CASSLLRGSEQETQYF.

The chain employs TRBV10-3 and TRBJ1-1; no clear D gene. Per the germline V gene, CDR1 is ENHRY and CDR2 is SYGVKD. V lost 0 bases and J 1 base, leaving 9 bases between the germline ends. This CDR3 comprises 15 residues. CDR3 sequence: CAISESNRGNTEAFF. CDR3 in DNA: TGTGCCATCAGTGAGTCTAATCGGGGGAACACTGAAGCTTTCTTT.

Only one count was recorded for this clone. CDR3 in DNA: TGTGCCAGCACCCGACAGGGGGGAACTAATGAAAAACTGTTTTTT. This gives the protein CASTRQGGTNEKLFF. This chain uses TRBV4-2 with TRBJ1-4; 9 positions agree with TRBD1. The CDR3 is 15 amino acids. The germline gives CDR1 LGHNA, CDR2 YNFKEQ. V gave up 7 bases and J gave up 1 base; unmatched junction bases: 4.

The chain links TRBV6-4 to TRBJ2-1; 11 bases align to TRBD2. With V trimmed by 6 bases and J by 9 bases, 10 bases remained unmatched. The CDR3 has 15 amino acids. Germline V CDR1 and CDR2: MRHNA, SNTAGT. The CDR3, as DNA: TGTGCCAGCAGCCCTTCTAGCGGGAGGATGGGTGAGCAGTTCTTC. Translation: CASSPSSGRMGEQFF.

CDR3 DNA sequence: TGTGCCTGGAGTGTAGGGACAGGCCGATCTGGAGCTTTCTTT. This sequence encodes CAWSVGTGRSGAFF. V gene TRBV30 combines with J gene TRBJ1-1; 8 bases line up with TRBD1. This CDR3 spans 14 amino acids. The germline gives CDR1 GTSNPN, CDR2 SVGIG (reference sequence). V dropped 0 bases and J dropped 10; count of bases not matched to a gene: 10.

Only a few counts were recorded for this clone. The chain has TRBV5-5 and TRBJ1-2; D remains ambiguous. V shed 4 bases and J shed 2 bases, with 9 bases lying between them. CDR1 is SGHKS, CDR2 YYEKEE, per germline (reference sequence). The CDR3 loop spans 13 amino acids. Here the CDR3 reads CASSPPGNYGYTF. The CDR3 DNA follows: TGTGCCAGCAGCCCGCCGGGAAACTATGGCTACACCTTC.

The genes are TRBV20-1 and TRBJ1-1, with D perhaps TRBD1 (6 bases). This CDR3 has 11 amino acids. CDR1 is DFQATT, CDR2 SNEGSKA, per germline (reference sequence). The V end was cut by 6 bases, the J end by 7 bases, with 12 bases between. This CDR3 reads CSALRTVEAFF. CDR3 in DNA: TGCAGTGCCCTCAGGACAGTTGAAGCTTTCTTT.

V gene TRBV30 combines with J gene TRBJ1-2; D ambiguous. CDR3 length: 14 amino acids. CDR1 GTSNPN and CDR2 SVGIG come from the germline V gene (reference sequence). Trimming left V 0 bases short and J 8 bases short, with 16 bases between. In DNA, the CDR3 is TGTGCCTGGAGTGTAAGATCACTGATGGGGGGCTACACCTTC. It encodes CAWSVRSLMGGYTF. The variable domain in full, with the rest retrieved from reference TRBV30 and TRBJ1-2, is SQTIHQWPATLVQPVGSPLSLECTVEGTSNPNLYWYRQAAGRGLQLLFYSVGIGQISSEVPQNLSASRPQDRQFILSSKKLLLSDSGFYLCAWSVRSLMGGYTFGSGTRLTVV.

V and J are TRBV28 and TRBJ2-7; TRBD1 agrees at 8 bases. Losses at the gene ends were 7 bases for V and 1 base for J; bases not matched to a gene: 9. Germline CDR1 reads MDHEN; CDR2 reads SYDVKM. This CDR3 region has 15 residues. The CDR3 region is CASTHPGTGSYEQYF. The CDR3 DNA follows: TGTGCCAGCACCCACCCCGGGACAGGATCCTACGAGCAGTACTTC. The full variable domain, its missing parts supplied by reference TRBV28 and TRBJ2-7, is DVKVTQSSRYLVKRTGEKVFLECVQDMDHENMFWYRQDPGLGLRLIYFSYDVKMKEKGDIPEGYSVSREKKERFSLILESASTNQTSMYLCASTHPGTGSYEQYFGPGTRLTVT.

V and J are TRBV9 and TRBJ2-5; TRBD1 matches 7 bases. Germline V gene data show CDR1 as SGDLS and CDR2 as YYNGEE. The V segment lost 3 bases and the J segment 2 bases; nucleotides outside the gene matches: 13. CDR3 length: 17 amino acids. CDR3 region: CASSAFSYRGSQETQYF. CDR3 DNA: TGTGCCAGCAGCGCATTCAGTTACAGGGGATCTCAAGAGACCCAGTACTTC.

As concerns this clone: One junction end disagrees with the germline gene, perhaps due to a read error. V is TRBV7-3 and J is TRBJ1-2, with TRBD1 identical over 9 bases. This CDR3 contains 15 residues. The V gene's germline CDR1 is SGHTA and CDR2 FQGTGA. CDR3 nucleotides: TGTGCCAGCAGCGAGGCCGGGACAGGGAACTTTGGCTACACCTTC. Its translation: CASSEAGTGNFGYTF.

The rearrangement joins TRBV5-4 to TRBJ2-6; 12 bases fit TRBD1. CDR3 length: 19 amino acids. CDR1 and CDR2 from the germline V gene are SGHNT and YYREEE (reference sequence). The V segment lost 4 bases and the J segment 3 bases; nucleotides outside the gene matches: 11. In DNA, the CDR3 is TGTGCCAGCAGCCTGGATCCGGGACAGGGGGCTGGTGGGGCCAACGTCCTGACTTTC. It specifies CASSLDPGQGAGGANVLTF.

V gene TRBV6-5 combines with J gene TRBJ2-7; 9 nucleotides agree with TRBD1. V gave up 6 bases and J gave up 4 bases; unmatched junction bases: 10. Germline loops: CDR1 MNHEY, CDR2 SVGAGI. The CDR3 sequence is 15 residues long. The CDR3 region is CASRRKIQGAYEQYF. The CDR3 DNA reads TGTGCCAGCAGACGGAAAATACAGGGGGCGTACGAGCAGTACTTC.

This chain uses TRBV10-2 with TRBJ2-2, with 7 bases that match TRBD1. After removal of 5 bases from V and 3 bases from J, the junction contained 3 bases not matched to a gene. The CDR3 runs 14 residues. CDR1 and CDR2 from the germline V gene are WSHSY and SAAADI. Here the CDR3 DNA reads TGCGCCAGCAGTACAGGGGTTGACACCGGGGAGCTGTTTTTT. As protein: CASSTGVDTGELFF.

The chain joins TRBV19 to TRBJ1-3, with unresolved D. The CDR3 length is 16 residues. V lost 5 bases and J lost 0, with 14 bases in between. The germline V gene has CDR1 LNHDA and CDR2 SQIVND (reference sequence). CDR3 in DNA: TGTGCCAGTAGTTCAAGGCGAGCCCGCTCTGGAAACACCATATATTTT. Amino acids: CASSSRRARSGNTIYF.

The rearrangement uses TRBV6-6 and TRBJ2-3; 13 bases are a match to TRBD2. V was pared by 4 bases and J by 4 bases, with 2 bases of the junction left unmatched. Germline CDR1 is MNHNY and CDR2 is SVGAGI (reference sequence). This CDR3 contains 15 residues. The CDR3 loop reads CASSWGLAGSDTQYF. The DNA of the CDR3 is TGTGCCAGCAGTTGGGGACTAGCGGGATCAGATACGCAGTATTTT.

The gene calls are TRBV11-2 and TRBJ2-5; a possible D gene is TRBD1 (5 bases). CDR3 size: 15 residues. The V end was cut by 1 base, the J end by 4 bases, with 13 bases between. Germline CDR1 reads SGHAT; CDR2 reads FQNNGV. CDR3 sequence: CASSLGTLQAETQYF. CDR3 DNA: TGTGCCAGCAGCTTAGGTACCCTACAGGCAGAGACCCAGTACTTC.

This clone was found once. V is TRBV18 and J is TRBJ1-1, with TRBD1 as a possible D gene (5 bases). This CDR3 has 16 residues. Germline assignment: CDR1 KGHSH and CDR2 LQKENI. Trimming removed 3 bases from V and 2 bases from J, with 16 bases in between. CDR3 region: CASSPLEGQGNTEAFF. CDR3 DNA: TGTGCCAGCTCACCGCTTGAGGGCCAGGGAAACACTGAAGCTTTCTTT.

This clone was seen a handful of times. The chain carries TRBV6-1 and TRBJ2-3; D is unclear. The CDR3 is 15 amino acids. Trimming shortened V by 2 bases and J by 2 bases, and 11 bases separated the two germline ends. The germline V gene encodes CDR1 MNHNS and CDR2 SASEGT. The CDR3 DNA follows: TGTGCCAGCAGTGAACCCCCAGTACCCACAGATACGCAGTATTTT. This gives the protein CASSEPPVPTDTQYF.

The genes are TRBV19 and TRBJ1-1; D remains ambiguous. Trimming shortened V by 7 bases and J by 10 bases, and 19 bases separated the two germline ends. The germline CDR1 and CDR2 sequences are LNHDA and SQIVND (reference sequence). The CDR3 has 13 residues. CDR3 DNA: TGTGCCAGTACCAAACAAGATACGACACGAGCTTTCTTT. This gives the protein CASTKQDTTRAFF.

The rearrangement uses TRBV20-1 and TRBJ2-3; the match to TRBD2 covers 7 bases. The germline gives CDR1 DFQATT, CDR2 SNEGSKA (reference sequence). The CDR3 has 11 amino acids. Losses at the gene ends were 6 bases for V and 10 bases for J; bases not matched to a gene: 7. CDR3: CSAPRGGAQYF. The DNA of the CDR3 is TGCAGTGCCCCCCGGGGAGGGGCGCAGTATTTT.

V is TRBV29-1 and J is TRBJ1-1; D might be TRBD1 (6 bases). V gave up 7 bases and J gave up 4 bases, with 16 bases separating them. Germline V gives CDR1 SQVTM, CDR2 ANQGSEA. There are 13 residues in the CDR3. In DNA, the CDR3 is TGCAGCGCCCGGAGACAGGAGTCCACTGAAGCTTTCTTT. This encodes CSARRQESTEAFF. The full variable domain, in which reference TRBV29-1 and TRBJ1-1 provide the parts outside the CDR3, is SAVISQKPSRDICQRGTSLTIQCQVDSQVTMMFWYRQQPGQSLTLIATANQGSEATYESGFVIDKFPISRPNLTFSTLTVSNMSPEDSSIYLCSARRQESTEAFFGQGTRLTVV.

The J gene is TRBJ1-2, the V gene TRBV7-9; D perhaps matches TRBD1 (6 bases). Trimming removed 5 bases from V and 5 bases from J, with 12 bases in between. CDR3 size: 13 residues. Per the germline V gene, CDR1 is SEHNR and CDR2 is FQNEAQ (reference sequence). CDR3 in DNA: TGTGCCAGCAGCCTAGGGGACATGTATGGCTACACCTTC. As protein: CASSLGDMYGYTF.

The rearrangement joins TRBV11-2 to TRBJ2-7; 13 bases line up with TRBD2. The junction had 4 bases not matched to a gene; V was cut back by 3 bases and J by 5 bases. The CDR3 loop spans 15 amino acids. Germline CDR1 SGHAT, CDR2 FQNNGV. The CDR3 region has the DNA TGTGCCAGCAGCTTTACTAGCGGGAGGGCCGACGAGCAGTACTTC. Protein product: CASSFTSGRADEQYF.